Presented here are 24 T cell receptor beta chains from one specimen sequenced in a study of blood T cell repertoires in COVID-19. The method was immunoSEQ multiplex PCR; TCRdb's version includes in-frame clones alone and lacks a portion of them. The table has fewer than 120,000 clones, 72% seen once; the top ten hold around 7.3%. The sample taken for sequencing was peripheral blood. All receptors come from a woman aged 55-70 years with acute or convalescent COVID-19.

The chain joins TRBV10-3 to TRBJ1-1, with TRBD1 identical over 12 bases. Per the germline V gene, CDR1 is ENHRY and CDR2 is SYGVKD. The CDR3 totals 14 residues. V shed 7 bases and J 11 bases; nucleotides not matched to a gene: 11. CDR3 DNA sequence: TGTGCCATCACCTCGGGACAGGGGGCGATTGGGGCTTTCTTT. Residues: CAITSGQGAIGAFF.

The CDR3 here is CASSLGGPGYTF. The CDR3 nucleotides are TGTGCCAGCAGCTTGGGCGGTCCTGGCTACACCTTC. This chain uses TRBV5-5 with TRBJ1-2; D ambiguous. The germline CDR1 and CDR2 sequences are SGHKS and YYEKEE (reference sequence). Trimming removed 0 bases at V and 7 bases at J, with 7 bases between. The CDR3 totals 12 residues.

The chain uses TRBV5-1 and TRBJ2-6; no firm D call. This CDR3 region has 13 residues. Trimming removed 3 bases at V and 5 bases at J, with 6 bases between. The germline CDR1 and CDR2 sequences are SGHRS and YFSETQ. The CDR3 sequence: CASSSNWANVLTF. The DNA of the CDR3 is TGCGCCAGCAGCTCAAACTGGGCCAACGTCCTGACTTTC.

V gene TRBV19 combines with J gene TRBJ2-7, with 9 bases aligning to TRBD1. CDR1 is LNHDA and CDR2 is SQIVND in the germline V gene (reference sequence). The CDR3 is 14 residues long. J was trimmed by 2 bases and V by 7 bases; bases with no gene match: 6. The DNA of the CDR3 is TGTGCCAGTAATATGGGACAGGGACCCTACGAGCAGTACTTC. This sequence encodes CASNMGQGPYEQYF.

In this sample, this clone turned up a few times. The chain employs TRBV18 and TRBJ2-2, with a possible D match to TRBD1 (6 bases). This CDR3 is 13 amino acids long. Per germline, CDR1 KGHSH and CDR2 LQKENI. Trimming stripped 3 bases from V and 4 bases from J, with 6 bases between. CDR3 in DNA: TGTGCCAGCTCACCGGACAGCACCGGGGAGCTGTTTTTT. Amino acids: CASSPDSTGELFF.

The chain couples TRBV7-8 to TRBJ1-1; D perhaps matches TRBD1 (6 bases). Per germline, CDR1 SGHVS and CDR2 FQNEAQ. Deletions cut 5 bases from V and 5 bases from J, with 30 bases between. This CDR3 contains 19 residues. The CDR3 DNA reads TGTGCCAGCAGCCTATACGAAATCCGGGACACCCGAACTGGGACTGAAGCTTTCTTT. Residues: CASSLYEIRDTRTGTEAFF.

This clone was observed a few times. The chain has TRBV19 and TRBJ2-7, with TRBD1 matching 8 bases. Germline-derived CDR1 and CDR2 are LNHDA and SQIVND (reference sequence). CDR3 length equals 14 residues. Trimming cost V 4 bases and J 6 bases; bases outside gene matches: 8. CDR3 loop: CASSRDRTCCEQYF. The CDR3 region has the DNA TGTGCCAGTAGTAGGGACAGGACCTGTTGCGAGCAGTACTTC.

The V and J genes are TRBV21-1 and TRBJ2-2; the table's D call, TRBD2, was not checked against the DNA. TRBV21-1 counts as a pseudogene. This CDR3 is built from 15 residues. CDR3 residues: CASSAIETNTGELFF. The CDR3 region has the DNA TGTGCCAGCAGCGCGATAGAAACGAACACCGGGGAGCTGTTTTTT.

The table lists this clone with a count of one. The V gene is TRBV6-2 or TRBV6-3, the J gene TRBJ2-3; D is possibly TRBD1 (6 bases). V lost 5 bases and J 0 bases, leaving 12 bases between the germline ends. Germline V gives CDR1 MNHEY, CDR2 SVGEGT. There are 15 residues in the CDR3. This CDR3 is CASSLGTPSTDTQYF. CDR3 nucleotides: TGTGCCAGCAGTCTCGGGACACCTAGCACAGATACGCAGTATTTT.

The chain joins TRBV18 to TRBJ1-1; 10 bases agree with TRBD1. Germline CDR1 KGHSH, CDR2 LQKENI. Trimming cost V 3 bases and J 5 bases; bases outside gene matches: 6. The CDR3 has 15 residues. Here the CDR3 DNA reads TGTGCCAGCTCACCGGACAGGGGGAAAAGGACTGAAGCTTTCTTT. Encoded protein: CASSPDRGKRTEAFF.

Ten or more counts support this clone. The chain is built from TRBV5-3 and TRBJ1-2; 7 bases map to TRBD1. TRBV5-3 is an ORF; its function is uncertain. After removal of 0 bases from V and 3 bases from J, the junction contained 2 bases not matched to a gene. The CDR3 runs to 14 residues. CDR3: CARSLDRGYYGYTF. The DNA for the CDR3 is TGTGCCAGAAGCTTGGACAGGGGCTACTATGGCTACACCTTC.

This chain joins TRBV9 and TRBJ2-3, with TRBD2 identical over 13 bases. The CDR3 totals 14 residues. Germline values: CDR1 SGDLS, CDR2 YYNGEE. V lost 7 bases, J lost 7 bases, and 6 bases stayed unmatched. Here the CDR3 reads CASATSGGANTQYF. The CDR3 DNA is TGTGCCAGCGCCACTAGCGGGGGGGCCAATACGCAGTATTTT.

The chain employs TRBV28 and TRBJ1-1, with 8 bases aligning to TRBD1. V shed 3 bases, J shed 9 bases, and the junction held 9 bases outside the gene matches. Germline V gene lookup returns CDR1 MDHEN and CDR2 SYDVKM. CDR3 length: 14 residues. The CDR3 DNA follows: TGTGCCAGCAGTTTGTTCGGGACAGGTAAAAAAGCTTTCTTT. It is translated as CASSLFGTGKKAFF.

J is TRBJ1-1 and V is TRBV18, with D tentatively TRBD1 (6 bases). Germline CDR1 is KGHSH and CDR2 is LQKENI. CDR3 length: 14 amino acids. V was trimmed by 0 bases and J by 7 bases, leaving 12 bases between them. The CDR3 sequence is CASSPPAGAFEAFF. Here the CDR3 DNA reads TGTGCCAGCTCACCACCGGCGGGGGCCTTTGAAGCTTTCTTT.

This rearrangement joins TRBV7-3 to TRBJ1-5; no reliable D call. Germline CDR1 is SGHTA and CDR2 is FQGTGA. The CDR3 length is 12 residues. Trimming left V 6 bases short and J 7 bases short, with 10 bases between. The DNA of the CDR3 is TGTGCCAGCAGGCCGGGAGGCCAGCCCCAGCATTTT. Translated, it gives CASRPGGQPQHF.

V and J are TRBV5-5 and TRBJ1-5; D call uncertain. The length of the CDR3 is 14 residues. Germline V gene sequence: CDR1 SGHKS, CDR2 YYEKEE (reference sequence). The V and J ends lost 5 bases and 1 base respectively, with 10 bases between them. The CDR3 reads CASSPGSSNQPQHF. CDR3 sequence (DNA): TGTGCCAGCAGTCCAGGATCGAGCAATCAGCCCCAGCATTTT.

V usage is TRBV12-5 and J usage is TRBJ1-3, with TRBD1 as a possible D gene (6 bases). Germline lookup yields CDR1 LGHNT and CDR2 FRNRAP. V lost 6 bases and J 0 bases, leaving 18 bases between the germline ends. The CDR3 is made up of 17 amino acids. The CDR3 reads CASGPGGGRDSGNTIYF. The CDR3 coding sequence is TGTGCTAGTGGCCCGGGTGGGGGCCGCGACTCTGGAAACACCATATATTTT.

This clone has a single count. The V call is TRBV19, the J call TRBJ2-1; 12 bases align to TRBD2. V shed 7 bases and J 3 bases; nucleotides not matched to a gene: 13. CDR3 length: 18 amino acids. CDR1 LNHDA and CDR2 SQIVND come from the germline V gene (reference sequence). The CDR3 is CASKGIGLAGGHYNEQFF. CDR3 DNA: TGTGCCAGTAAGGGCATAGGGCTAGCGGGGGGGCACTACAATGAGCAGTTCTTC.

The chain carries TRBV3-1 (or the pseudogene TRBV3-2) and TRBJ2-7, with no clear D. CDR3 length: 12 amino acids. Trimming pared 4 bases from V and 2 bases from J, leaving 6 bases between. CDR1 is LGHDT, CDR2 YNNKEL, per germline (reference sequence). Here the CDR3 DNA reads TGTGCCAGCAGCCGAGGCGCCTACGAGCAGTACTTC. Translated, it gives CASSRGAYEQYF.

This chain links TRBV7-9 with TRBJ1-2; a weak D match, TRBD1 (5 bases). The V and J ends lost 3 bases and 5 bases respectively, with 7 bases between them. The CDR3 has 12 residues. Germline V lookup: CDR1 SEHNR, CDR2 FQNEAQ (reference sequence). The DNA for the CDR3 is TGTGCCAGCAGCTTGACAGTTTATGGCTACACCTTC. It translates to CASSLTVYGYTF.

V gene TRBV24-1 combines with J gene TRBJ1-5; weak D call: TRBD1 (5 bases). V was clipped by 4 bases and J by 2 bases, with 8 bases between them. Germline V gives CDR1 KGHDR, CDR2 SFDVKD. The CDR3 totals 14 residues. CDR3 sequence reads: CATSDSTGNQPQHF. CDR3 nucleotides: TGTGCCACCAGTGACTCGACAGGCAATCAGCCCCAGCATTTT.

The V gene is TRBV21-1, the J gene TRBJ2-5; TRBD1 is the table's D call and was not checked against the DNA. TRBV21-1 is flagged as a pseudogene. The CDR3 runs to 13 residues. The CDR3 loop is CARTTDYQETQYF. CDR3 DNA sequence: TGTGCCAGAACGACAGATTACCAAGAGACCCAGTACTTC.

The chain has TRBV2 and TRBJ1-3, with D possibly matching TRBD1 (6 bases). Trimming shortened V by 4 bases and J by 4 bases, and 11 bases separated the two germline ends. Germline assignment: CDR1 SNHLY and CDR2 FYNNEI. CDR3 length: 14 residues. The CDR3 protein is CASSVPGVGNTIYF. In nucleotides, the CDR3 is TGTGCCAGCAGTGTCCCAGGGGTAGGAAACACCATATATTTT. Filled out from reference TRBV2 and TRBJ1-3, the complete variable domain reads EPEVTQTPSHQVTQMGQEVILRCVPISNHLYFYWYRQILGQKVEFLVSFYNNEISEKSEIFDDQFSVERPDGSNFTLKIRSTKLEDSAMYFCASSVPGVGNTIYFGEGSWLTVV.

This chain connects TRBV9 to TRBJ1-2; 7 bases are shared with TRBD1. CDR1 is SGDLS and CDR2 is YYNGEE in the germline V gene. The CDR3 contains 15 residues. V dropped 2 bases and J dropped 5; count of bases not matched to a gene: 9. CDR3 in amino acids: CASSVETGNSYGYTF. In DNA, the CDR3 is TGTGCCAGCAGCGTGGAGACAGGGAATTCATATGGCTACACCTTC.